This T cell receptor (beta chain) was recorded in a study of control samples from healthy donors and cancer patients. Generated by immunoSEQ multiplex PCR, the TCRdb table keeps only in-frame clones and is missing some. The table includes 150,000 to 200,000 clones, approximately 92% detected once. Germline-derived CDR1 and CDR2 are SNHLY and FYNNEI. Trimming left V 8 bases short and J 0 bases short, with 13 bases between. The CDR3 loop spans 14 amino acids. The chain combines TRBV2 with TRBJ1-1; no firm D call. The sample was blood. The source of this sequence is a man between 18 and 35 years old in good health. The CDR3 nucleotides read TGTGCCAGCGGTCGCGGTAGAATGAACACTGAAGCTTTCTTT. This gives the protein CASGRGRMNTEAFF.